Each of the 5 T cell receptor beta chains below was sequenced from the same sample in a study of response to subunit inactivated influenza vaccine. TCRdb re-derived calls from the RT-PCR reads in MiXCR, one entry per CDR3 protein. The table includes roughly 760,000 distinct CDR3 sequences, 20% to 25% detected once. Sequenced material: PBMCs from blood, taken around 5 days after vaccination. These receptors originate from a man aged 50-60 years who received an inactivated influenza vaccine.

This clonotype was recorded many times. The V gene is TRBV20-1, the J gene TRBJ2-1; D might be TRBD1 or TRBD2, each matching 5 bases. Germline V CDR1 and CDR2: DFQATT, SNEGSKA (reference sequence). This CDR3 spans 14 amino acids. V was cut by 0 bases and J by 4 bases, with 10 bases left in between. In DNA form, the CDR3 reads TGCAGTGCTAGAGATCGGGACCGTTACAATGAGCAGTTCTTC. Encoded protein: CSARDRDRYNEQFF.

This sequence joins TRBV18 and TRBJ1-1, with 8 bases that match TRBD1. The CDR3 consists of 15 residues. Germline assignment: CDR1 KGHSH and CDR2 LQKENI. Germline trimming cut 4 bases from V and 6 bases from J; bases unmatched to any gene: 10. CDR3 nucleotide sequence: TGTGCCAGCTCACTCGGGACAGGAGGCGTACCTGAAGCTTTCTTT. Protein sequence: CASSLGTGGVPEAFF.

The chain has TRBV29-1 and TRBJ2-4; TRBD1 matches at 8 bases. J gave up 9 bases and V 8 bases, and 6 bases lay outside the gene matches. The CDR3 extends over 11 amino acids. Germline V CDR1 and CDR2: SQVTM, ANQGSEA. The DNA for the CDR3 is TGCAGCTATGACAGGGGTGGCATTCAGTACTTC. It yields the protein CSYDRGGIQYF.

This clonotype was counted a few times. V is TRBV12-3 or TRBV12-4 and J is TRBJ1-1; D possibly corresponds to TRBD1 (6 bases). The CDR3 is made up of 13 amino acids. Trimming cost V 3 bases and J 8 bases, with 13 bases left between them. CDR3 loop: CASSFPGGREAFF. DNA for the CDR3: TGTGCCAGCAGTTTCCCTGGGGGCAGGGAAGCTTTCTTT.

This clonotype was observed a handful of times. The chain combines TRBV18 with TRBJ2-7; TRBD2 matches at 8 bases. The CDR3 runs to 14 residues. From germline, CDR1 is KGHSH and CDR2 LQKENI. J gave up 6 bases and V 6 bases, and 10 bases lay outside the gene matches. CDR3 residues: CASSSGTSKSEQYF. The CDR3 DNA sequence: TGTGCCAGCTCCTCCGGGACTAGTAAGAGCGAGCAGTACTTC.